This T cell receptor beta chain is drawn from a study of response to subunit inactivated influenza vaccine. This clonotype came up a few times. Germline-derived CDR1 and CDR2 are MDHEN and SYDVKM. The V and J ends lost 4 bases and 10 bases respectively, with 14 bases between them. The CDR3 is 12 amino acids. Each CDR3 protein is one row after TCRdb ran MiXCR on the RT-PCR reads. The sample lists roughly 700,000 distinct CDR3 sequences, 14% occurring once. This TCR was recovered from a man aged 50 to 59 who received an inactivated influenza vaccine. This sequence joins TRBV28 and TRBJ2-7; D is unclear. This specimen was PBMCs from blood, taken 14 days before vaccination. This CDR3 is CASSSNMGSQYF. CDR3 nucleotide sequence: TGTGCCAGCAGTTCGAACATGGGCTCCCAGTACTTC.